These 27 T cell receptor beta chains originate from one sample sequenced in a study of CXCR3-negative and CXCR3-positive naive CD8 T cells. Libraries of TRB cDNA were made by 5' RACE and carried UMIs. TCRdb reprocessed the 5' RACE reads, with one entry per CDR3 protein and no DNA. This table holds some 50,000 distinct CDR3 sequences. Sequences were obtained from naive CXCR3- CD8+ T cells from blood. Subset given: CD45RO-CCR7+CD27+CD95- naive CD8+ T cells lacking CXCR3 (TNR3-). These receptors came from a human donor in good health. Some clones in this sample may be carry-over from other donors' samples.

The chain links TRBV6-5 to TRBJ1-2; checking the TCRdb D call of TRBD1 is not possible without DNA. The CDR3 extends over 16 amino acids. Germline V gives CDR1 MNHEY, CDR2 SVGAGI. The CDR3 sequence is CASRTHRDREPYGYTF.

CDR3 region: CASTLRVLGDSYEQYF. The chain employs TRBV28 and TRBJ2-7. Germline CDR1 is MDHEN and CDR2 is SYDVKM. CDR3 length equals 16 residues.

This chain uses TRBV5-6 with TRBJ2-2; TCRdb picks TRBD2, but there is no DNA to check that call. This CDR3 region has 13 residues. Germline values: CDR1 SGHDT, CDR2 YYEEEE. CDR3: CASVPGLTGELFF.

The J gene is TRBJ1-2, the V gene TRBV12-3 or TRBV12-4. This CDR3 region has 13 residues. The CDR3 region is CASSLDDSHGYTF.

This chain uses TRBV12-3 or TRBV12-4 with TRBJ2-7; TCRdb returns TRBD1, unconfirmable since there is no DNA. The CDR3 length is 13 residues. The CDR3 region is CASSWTGVDEQYF.

CDR3 sequence reads: CATLAGGNEQFF. The J gene is TRBJ2-1, the V gene TRBV10-3; TCRdb selects TRBD2, and the lack of DNA leaves this call unchecked. From germline, CDR1 is ENHRY and CDR2 SYGVKD. The CDR3 sequence is 12 residues long.

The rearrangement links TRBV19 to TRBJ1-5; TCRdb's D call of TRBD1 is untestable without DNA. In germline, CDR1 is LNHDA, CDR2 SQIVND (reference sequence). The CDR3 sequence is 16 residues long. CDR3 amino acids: CATLSRDRMSNQPQHF.

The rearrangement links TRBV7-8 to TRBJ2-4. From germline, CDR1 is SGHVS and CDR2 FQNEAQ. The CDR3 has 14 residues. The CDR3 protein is CASSLYGTKNIQYF.

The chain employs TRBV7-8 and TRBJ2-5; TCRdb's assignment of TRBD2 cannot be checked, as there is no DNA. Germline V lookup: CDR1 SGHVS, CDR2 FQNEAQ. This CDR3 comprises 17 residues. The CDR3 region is CASSLARLAGGRETQYF.

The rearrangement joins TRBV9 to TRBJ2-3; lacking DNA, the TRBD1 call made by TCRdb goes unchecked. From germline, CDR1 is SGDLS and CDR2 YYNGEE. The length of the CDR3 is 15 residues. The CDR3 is CASSPGDRIGDTQYF.

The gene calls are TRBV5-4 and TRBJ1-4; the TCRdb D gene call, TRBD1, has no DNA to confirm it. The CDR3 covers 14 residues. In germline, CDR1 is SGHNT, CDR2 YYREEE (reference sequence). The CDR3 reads CASSTGTVNEKLFF.

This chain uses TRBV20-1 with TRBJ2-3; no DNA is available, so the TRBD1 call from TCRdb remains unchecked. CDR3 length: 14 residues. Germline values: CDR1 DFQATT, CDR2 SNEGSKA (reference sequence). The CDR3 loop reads CSARDRGNTDTQYF.

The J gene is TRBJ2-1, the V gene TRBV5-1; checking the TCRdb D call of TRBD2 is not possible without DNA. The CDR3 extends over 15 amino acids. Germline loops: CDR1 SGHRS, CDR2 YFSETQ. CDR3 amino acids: CASSSSGGAFNEQFF.

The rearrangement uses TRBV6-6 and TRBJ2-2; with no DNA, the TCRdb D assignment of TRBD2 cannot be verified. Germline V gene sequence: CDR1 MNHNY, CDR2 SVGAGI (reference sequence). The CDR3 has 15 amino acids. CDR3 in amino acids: CASTWEPLVTGELFF.

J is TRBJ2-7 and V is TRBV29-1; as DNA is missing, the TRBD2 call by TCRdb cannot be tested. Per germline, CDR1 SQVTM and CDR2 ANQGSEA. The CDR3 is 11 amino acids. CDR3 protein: CSVDSGEEQYF.

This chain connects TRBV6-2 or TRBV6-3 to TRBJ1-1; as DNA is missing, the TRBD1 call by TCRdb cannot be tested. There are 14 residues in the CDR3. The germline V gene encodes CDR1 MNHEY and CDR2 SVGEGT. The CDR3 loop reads CASSYRGEFAEAFF.

The CDR3 sequence is CASSHNSPLHF. The rearrangement joins TRBV12-3 or TRBV12-4 to TRBJ1-6. CDR3 size: 11 residues.

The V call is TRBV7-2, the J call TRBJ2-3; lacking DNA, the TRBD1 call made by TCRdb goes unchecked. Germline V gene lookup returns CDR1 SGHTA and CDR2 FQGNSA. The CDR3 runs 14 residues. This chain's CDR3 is CASSSGQFSDTQYF.

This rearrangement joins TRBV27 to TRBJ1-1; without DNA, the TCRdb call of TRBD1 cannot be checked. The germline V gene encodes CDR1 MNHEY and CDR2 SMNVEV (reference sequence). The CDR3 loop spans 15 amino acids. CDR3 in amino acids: CASSPVGGAYTEAFF.

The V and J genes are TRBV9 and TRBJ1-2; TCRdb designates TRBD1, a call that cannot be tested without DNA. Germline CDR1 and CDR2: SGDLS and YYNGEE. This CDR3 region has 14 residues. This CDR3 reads CASSRRDRAVGYTF.

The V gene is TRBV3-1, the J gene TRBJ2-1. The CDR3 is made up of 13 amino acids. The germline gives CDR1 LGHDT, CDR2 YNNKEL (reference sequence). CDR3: CASSRPGWSEQFF.

The CDR3 protein is CASSSTRLGLFNQPQHF. This chain joins TRBV12-3 or TRBV12-4 and TRBJ1-5. This CDR3 region has 17 residues.

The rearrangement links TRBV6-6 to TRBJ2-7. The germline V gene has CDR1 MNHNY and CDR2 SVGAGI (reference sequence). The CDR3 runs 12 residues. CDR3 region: CASSYAPYEQYF.

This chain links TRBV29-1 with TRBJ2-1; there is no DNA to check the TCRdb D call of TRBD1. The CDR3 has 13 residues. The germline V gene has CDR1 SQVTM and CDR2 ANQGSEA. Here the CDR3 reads CSVDWGPFHEQFF.

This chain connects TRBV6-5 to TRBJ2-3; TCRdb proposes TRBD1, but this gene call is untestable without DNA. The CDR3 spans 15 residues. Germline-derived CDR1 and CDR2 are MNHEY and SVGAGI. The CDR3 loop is CASPVPGQSTDTQYF.

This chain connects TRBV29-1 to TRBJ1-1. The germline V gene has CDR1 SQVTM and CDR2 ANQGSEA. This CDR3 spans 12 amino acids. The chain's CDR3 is CSVSNMNTEAFF.

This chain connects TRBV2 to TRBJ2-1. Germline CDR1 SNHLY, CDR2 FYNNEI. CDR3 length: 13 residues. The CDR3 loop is CASTREDFNEQFF.